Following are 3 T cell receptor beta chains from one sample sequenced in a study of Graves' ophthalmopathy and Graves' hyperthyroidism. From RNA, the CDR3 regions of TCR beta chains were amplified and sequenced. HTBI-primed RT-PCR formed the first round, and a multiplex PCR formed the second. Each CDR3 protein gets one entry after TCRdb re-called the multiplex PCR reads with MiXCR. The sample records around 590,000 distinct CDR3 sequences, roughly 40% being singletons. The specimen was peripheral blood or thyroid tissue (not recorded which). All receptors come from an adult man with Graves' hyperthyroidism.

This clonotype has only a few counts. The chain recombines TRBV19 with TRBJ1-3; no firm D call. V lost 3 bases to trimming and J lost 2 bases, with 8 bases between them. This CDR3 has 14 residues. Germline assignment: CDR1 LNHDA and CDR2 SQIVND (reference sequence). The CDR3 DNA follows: TGTGCCAGTAGTATCTTCGGCCCTGGAAACACCATATATTTT. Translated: CASSIFGPGNTIYF.

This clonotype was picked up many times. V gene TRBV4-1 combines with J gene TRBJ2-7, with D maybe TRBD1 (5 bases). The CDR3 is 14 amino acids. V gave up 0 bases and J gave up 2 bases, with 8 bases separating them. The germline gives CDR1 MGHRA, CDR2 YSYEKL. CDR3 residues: CASSQEPGTYEQYF. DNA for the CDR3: TGCGCCAGCAGCCAAGAGCCAGGGACCTACGAGCAGTACTTC.

CDR3 amino acids: CASSLEASGQGEKLFF. For the CDR3, the DNA is TGTGCCAGCAGCTTAGAGGCTAGCGGGCAGGGCGAAAAACTGTTTTTT. The J gene is TRBJ1-4, the V gene TRBV7-8; perhaps TRBD1 as D (5 bases). Trimming took off 1 base at V and 8 bases at J, with 17 bases between the two ends. Germline CDR1 SGHVS, CDR2 FQNEAQ. The CDR3 contains 16 residues.